This entry lists 19 T cell receptor beta chains sequenced from one sample in a study of blood T cell repertoires in COVID-19. The repertoire was sequenced with immunoSEQ multiplex PCR; TCRdb's copy has only in-frame clones and lacks some. The sample carries a few hundred thousand clones, around 90% recorded once. The sequenced sample consisted of peripheral blood. The origin of the receptors is a man aged 55 to 69 who had recovered from COVID-19.

The chain has TRBV7-9 and TRBJ2-1; 7 positions match TRBD2. The CDR3 contains 16 residues. V lost 4 bases, J lost 1 base, and 7 bases stayed unmatched. Looked up from germline, CDR1 is SEHNR and CDR2 is FQNEAQ (reference sequence). Here the CDR3 reads CASSSTSWVSYNEQFF. For the CDR3, the DNA is TGTGCCAGCAGCTCGACTAGCTGGGTGTCCTACAATGAGCAGTTCTTC.

The chain employs TRBV7-2 and TRBJ1-2, with TRBD1 matching over 8 bases. The CDR3 has 16 residues. The germline V gene encodes CDR1 SGHTA and CDR2 FQGNSA. The junction had 12 bases not matched to a gene; V was cut back by 5 bases and J by 4 bases. The DNA for the CDR3 is TGTGCCAGCAGCCCCGCTTCCCAGGGGGCGGGCTATGGCTACACCTTC. Its protein product is CASSPASQGAGYGYTF.

The rearrangement links TRBV2 to TRBJ2-7, with 10 bases lining up with TRBD1. The CDR3 spans 15 residues. With V trimmed by 5 bases and J by 0 bases, 4 bases remained unmatched. Germline-derived CDR1 and CDR2 are SNHLY and FYNNEI. The CDR3 protein is CASSRDRGFSYEQYF. For the CDR3, the DNA is TGTGCCAGCAGTCGGGACAGGGGCTTCTCCTACGAGCAGTACTTC. The full variable domain, completed using reference TRBV2 and TRBJ2-7, is EPEVTQTPSHQVTQMGQEVILRCVPISNHLYFYWYRQILGQKVEFLVSFYNNEISEKSEIFDDQFSVERPDGSNFTLKIRSTKLEDSAMYFCASSRDRGFSYEQYFGPGTRLTVT.

The rearrangement links TRBV6-1 to TRBJ1-4, with TRBD1 identical over 7 bases. J lost 1 base, V lost 4 bases, and 3 bases had no gene match. This CDR3 contains 15 residues. The germline V gene has CDR1 MNHNS and CDR2 SASEGT. In nucleotides, the CDR3 is TGTGCCAGCAGTGGGAACAGGGGAACTAATGAAAAACTGTTTTTT. This sequence encodes CASSGNRGTNEKLFF.

This chain uses TRBV19 with TRBJ2-1, with D uncertain. The CDR3 has 13 residues. The V gene's germline CDR1 is LNHDA and CDR2 SQIVND (reference sequence). Trimming cost V 6 bases and J 7 bases, with 13 bases left between them. The CDR3: CASRTQRSNEQFF. The DNA for the CDR3 is TGTGCCAGTAGGACCCAGAGGAGTAATGAGCAGTTCTTC.

This chain uses TRBV7-3 with TRBJ1-1, with a weak D call TRBD1 (5 bases). The CDR3 is 14 residues long. Germline V gene sequence: CDR1 SGHTA, CDR2 FQGTGA. Trimming stripped 5 bases from V and 4 bases from J, with 14 bases between. The CDR3 DNA is TGTGCCAGCAGCGAGTCAGGGATGCTCACTGAAGCTTTCTTT. Amino acids: CASSESGMLTEAFF.

The CDR3 loop reads CASRASGLANTDTQYF. CDR3 bases: TGTGCCAGTAGGGCCTCCGGACTAGCGAACACAGATACGCAGTATTTT. This chain links TRBV19 with TRBJ2-3; TRBD2 agrees at 9 bases. Per the germline V gene, CDR1 is LNHDA and CDR2 is SQIVND (reference sequence). CDR3 length equals 16 residues. V lost 6 bases and J lost 2; bases outside the gene matches: 9.

This clone showed up just once. The rearrangement links TRBV30 to TRBJ1-1; 9 positions agree with TRBD1. The germline V gene has CDR1 GTSNPN and CDR2 SVGIG (reference sequence). The CDR3 loop spans 15 amino acids. Losses at the gene ends were 2 bases for V and 5 bases for J; bases not matched to a gene: 9. CDR3 sequence reads: CAWSPGTGYRTEAFF. Here the CDR3 DNA reads TGTGCCTGGAGTCCCGGGACAGGGTATCGAACTGAAGCTTTCTTT.

The V call is TRBV7-2, the J call TRBJ2-7, with 9 bases aligning to TRBD2. Per germline, CDR1 SGHTA and CDR2 FQGNSA. This CDR3 comprises 18 residues. Trimming removed 2 bases from V and 2 bases from J; junction bases left unmatched: 13. As DNA, the CDR3 is TGTGCCAGCAGCTTAAGTATTAGCGGGGGCAGATTAGCCTACGAGCAGTACTTC. It is translated as CASSLSISGGRLAYEQYF.

The chain carries TRBV5-1 and TRBJ1-6; TRBD1 aligns across 10 bases. Trimming cost V 1 base and J 9 bases; bases outside gene matches: 7. CDR3 size: 16 residues. Per germline, CDR1 SGHRS and CDR2 YFSETQ. The CDR3 loop reads CASSLFSGTGVSPLHF. The CDR3, as DNA: TGCGCCAGCAGCTTGTTTTCCGGGACAGGGGTTTCACCCCTCCACTTT.

This clone was seen a single time. The rearrangement joins TRBV3-1 (or the pseudogene TRBV3-2) to TRBJ2-5; D unresolved. CDR1 is LGHDT and CDR2 is YNNKEL in the germline V gene (reference sequence). CDR3 length equals 13 residues. Trimming removed 4 bases from V and 1 base from J, with 7 bases in between. DNA for the CDR3: TGTGCCAGCAGCCGGCTTGGCCAAGAGACCCAGTACTTC. Encoded protein: CASSRLGQETQYF.

The chain couples TRBV6-6 to TRBJ2-7, with 9 bases aligning to TRBD1. V shed 4 bases and J 3 bases; nucleotides not matched to a gene: 4. Germline CDR1 and CDR2: MNHNY and SVGAGI (reference sequence). This CDR3 is 14 amino acids long. The CDR3 DNA reads TGTGCCAGCAGTTTCTCGGACAGGGGCTACGAGCAGTACTTC. Protein product: CASSFSDRGYEQYF.

The chain uses TRBV4-1 and TRBJ2-5, with D perhaps matching TRBD2 (5 bases). The CDR3 has 16 residues. V lost 4 bases and J 5 bases, leaving 20 bases between the germline ends. CDR1 and CDR2 from the germline V gene are MGHRA and YSYEKL. For the CDR3, the DNA is TGCGCCAGCAGCCGCTTACTAGGTCCTTTCAGCGAGACCCAGTACTTC. It yields the protein CASSRLLGPFSETQYF.

This rearrangement joins TRBV5-4 to TRBJ2-1; TRBD1 matches at 9 bases. The CDR3 sequence is 16 residues long. Germline CDR1 and CDR2: SGHNT and YYREEE (reference sequence). Trimming at V came to 2 bases and at J to 10 bases, leaving 13 bases not matched to a gene. In nucleotides, the CDR3 is TGTGCCAGCAGCTTTCGGGTCGGGACAGGGAAGATAGAGCAGTTCTTC. This encodes CASSFRVGTGKIEQFF.

In DNA form, the CDR3 reads TGTGCCAGCAGCGTCGCGGCAACGTCAGGGGGCCGCTACGAGCAGTACTTC. Translating gives CASSVAATSGGRYEQYF. This chain links TRBV9 with TRBJ2-7, with 8 bases lining up with TRBD1. The length of the CDR3 is 17 residues. The V segment lost 2 bases and the J segment 3 bases; nucleotides outside the gene matches: 13. From germline, CDR1 is SGDLS and CDR2 YYNGEE.

The chain recombines TRBV6-5 with TRBJ2-3; 9 positions agree with TRBD2. Trimming at V came to 2 bases and at J to 1 base, leaving 4 bases not matched to a gene. Germline CDR1 and CDR2: MNHEY and SVGAGI. The CDR3 contains 16 residues. The CDR3 DNA is TGTGCCAGCAGTTACGTTGCGGGGGGGGGCACAGATACGCAGTATTTT. Its translation: CASSYVAGGGTDTQYF.

The chain carries TRBV9 and TRBJ1-6; TRBD1 aligns across 12 bases. The CDR3 is made up of 16 amino acids. The germline gives CDR1 SGDLS, CDR2 YYNGEE. V trimming: 7 bases; J trimming: 7 bases; junction bases outside the gene matches: 9. In DNA form, the CDR3 reads TGTGCCAGCGCCTCCGGGACAGGGGGCTGGAATTCACCCCTCCACTTT. This sequence encodes CASASGTGGWNSPLHF.

This chain connects TRBV4-2 to TRBJ2-3; 7 nucleotides line up with TRBD2. Losses at the gene ends were 0 bases for V and 4 bases for J; bases not matched to a gene: 7. The germline CDR1 and CDR2 sequences are LGHNA and YNFKEQ. The CDR3 totals 16 residues. This CDR3 is CASSQEGGISPDTQYF. The CDR3 nucleotides are TGTGCCAGCAGCCAAGAGGGAGGGATTAGCCCAGATACGCAGTATTTT.

There are a few counts of this clone. The chain combines TRBV9 with TRBJ2-7; D is possibly TRBD2 (5 bases). V was pared by 4 bases and J by 5 bases, with 16 bases between. The CDR3 covers 14 residues. The germline V gene encodes CDR1 SGDLS and CDR2 YYNGEE. The CDR3 nucleotides read TGTGCCAGCAGCCCTAGCCTGGGGTTGGACGAGCAGTACTTC. Translation gives CASSPSLGLDEQYF.